Listed below are T cell receptor beta chains from one sample, sequenced in a study of identical twins. TCRdb independently ran MiXCR on the 5' RACE reads; one entry per CDR3 protein. The sample has roughly 720,000 distinct CDR3 sequences; 15% to 20% are singletons. The data were also submitted as part of a second study, on T cells expressing NK-cell markers.

Sequenced material: PBMCs. These receptors were collected from a woman aged 18-35 years in good health. CDR3s include the opening cysteine and the closing phenylalanine or tryptophan. Each record gives: CDR3 DNA, CDR3 protein, D gene, V gene, J gene, clone size. The D gene is left open where the match is weak. Clone size is given for some rows only: seen once, a few or many times, or a class if the clone is expanded.

TGCGCCAGCAGGGCCGAGCAGGGCGTTTATGGCTACACCTTC	CASRAEQGVYGYTF	.	TRBV5-1	TRBJ1-2	few
TGTGCCAGCAGTCCCTCTAGCGGGCACTACAATGAGCAGTTCTTC	CASSPSSGHYNEQFF	TRBD2	TRBV12-3/TRBV12-4	TRBJ2-1	few
TGTGCCAGCAGTTTGGCGGGGGGGCGCGGGTTCGCTGAAGCTTTCTTT	CASSLAGGRGFAEAFF	.	TRBV12-3/TRBV12-4	TRBJ1-1	once
TGCAGTGCTAATAGACACACAGATACGCAGTATTTT	CSANRHTDTQYF	.	TRBV20-1	TRBJ2-3	.
TGTGCCAGCTCACGGGAGCGTATCTATGGCTACACCTTC	CASSRERIYGYTF	.	TRBV18	TRBJ1-2	few
TGTGCCAGCCGCCTCGGAAACACCATATATTTT	CASRLGNTIYF	.	TRBV6-2/TRBV6-3	TRBJ1-3	.
TGTGCCAGCAAAACCGTAGCGGGGGGGCCCTATGAGCAGTTCTTC	CASKTVAGGPYEQFF	TRBD2	TRBV6-1	TRBJ2-1	.
TGTGCCAGCTCACCTGCGATAGCGAACACCGGGGAGCTGTTTTTT	CASSPAIANTGELFF	.	TRBV18	TRBJ2-2	.
TGTGCCAGCAGCCCGGGAGCGGGAGCAGGGGATACGCAGTATTTT	CASSPGAGAGDTQYF	TRBD2	TRBV12-3/TRBV12-4	TRBJ2-3	few
TGCAGTGCTAGAGTCAAGCGGGGGGCCCACAATGAGCAGTTCTTC	CSARVKRGAHNEQFF	TRBD2	TRBV20-1	TRBJ2-1	few
TGTGCCAGCAAAGGGGAGGGCACAGATACGCAGTATTTT	CASKGEGTDTQYF	.	TRBV2	TRBJ2-3	once
TGCGCCAGCAGAACAGAGCCAACTAATGAAAAACTGTTTTTT	CASRTEPTNEKLFF	.	TRBV5-1	TRBJ1-4	.
TGTGCCAGCACGAATAGCCGACGAGCTAACTATGGCTACACCTTC	CASTNSRRANYGYTF	.	TRBV6-1	TRBJ1-2	few
TGCGCCAGCAGCTTGTCTAGAGTCTTGAACACTGAAGCTTTCTTT	CASSLSRVLNTEAFF	.	TRBV5-1	TRBJ1-1	few
TGTGCCAGCAGTTACGTGGCGGGTTACGAGCAGTACTTC	CASSYVAGYEQYF	.	TRBV6-6	TRBJ2-7	.
TGTGCCAGCAGGGCTACAGGGGGCCACAATGAGCAGTTCTTC	CASRATGGHNEQFF	TRBD1	TRBV12-3/TRBV12-4	TRBJ2-1	.
TGCAGTGCTACGACTATGGAAGCCTACGAGCAGTACTTC	CSATTMEAYEQYF	.	TRBV20-1	TRBJ2-7	few
TGTGCCAGCAGCTTAGGACAGGGGGTTTTTTACGAGCAGTACTTC	CASSLGQGVFYEQYF	TRBD1	TRBV11-2	TRBJ2-7	few
TGTGCCAGCAGTTGGGGACAGGGGCTTTACAATGAGCAGTTCTTC	CASSWGQGLYNEQFF	TRBD1	TRBV7-9	TRBJ2-1	.
TGTGCCAGCAGCTTAGTGGCGACAGGCCCCTACGAGCAGTACTTC	CASSLVATGPYEQYF	.	TRBV7-2	TRBJ2-7	.
TGTGCCAGCAGTTGGGGACAGCTGAACTATGGCTACACCTTC	CASSWGQLNYGYTF	TRBD1	TRBV12-3/TRBV12-4	TRBJ1-2	few
TGTGCCAGCAGCTTCGCGAAAATAGAGAACACTGAAGCTTTCTTT	CASSFAKIENTEAFF	.	TRBV7-8	TRBJ1-1	.
TGTGCCAGCAGGAGGACAGGGATCGGGGAGCAGTTCTTC	CASRRTGIGEQFF	TRBD1	TRBV6-2/TRBV6-3	TRBJ2-1	many
TGTGCCAGCAGCTCCACACCGGTAGATACGCAGTATTTT	CASSSTPVDTQYF	.	TRBV7-6	TRBJ2-3	many
TGTGCCAGCAGCCCTCCCTGGGGGACAGGGGCCACCTATTCCAAAAACATTCAGTACTTC	CASSPPWGTGATYSKNIQYF	TRBD1	TRBV3-1	TRBJ2-4	few
TGTGCCACCCTGGACGGAAGTAATGAAAAACTGTTTTTT	CATLDGSNEKLFF	.	TRBV2	TRBJ1-4	.
TGTGCCAGCAGCGCCGGGACTTCTAGCACAGATACGCAGTATTTT	CASSAGTSSTDTQYF	.	TRBV9	TRBJ2-3	.
TGTGCCACCAGTGACCCACAGGGGGCGAGGAATGAGCAGTTCTTC	CATSDPQGARNEQFF	TRBD1	TRBV24-1	TRBJ2-1	.
TGTGCCAGCAGCAATCGACTATTTCAAGAGACCCAGTACTTC	CASSNRLFQETQYF	.	TRBV6-1	TRBJ2-5	few
TGTGCCAGCAGCTTCCACAGGGGCAACAATGAGCAGTTCTTC	CASSFHRGNNEQFF	TRBD1	TRBV7-2	TRBJ2-1	many
TGTGCCAGCAGTTTTGGTACAGGGGGCTTTATTGAAGCTTTCTTT	CASSFGTGGFIEAFF	TRBD1	TRBV12-3/TRBV12-4	TRBJ1-1	.
TGTGCCAGCAGCTTAGTAGCTAGCAGTAATGAGCAGTTCTTC	CASSLVASSNEQFF	.	TRBV7-7	TRBJ2-1	.
TGCAGTGGCATACAAGGGGGTACTGGAAACACCATATATTTT	CSGIQGGTGNTIYF	.	TRBV20-1	TRBJ1-3	.
TGTGCCAACAAAGGGCAGTTCGAGCAGTACTTC	CANKGQFEQYF	.	TRBV28	TRBJ2-7	few
TGTGCCAGCAGCTTGGCGGGGCGGGGGGGCAACACAGATACGCAGTATTTT	CASSLAGRGGNTDTQYF	TRBD2	TRBV5-4	TRBJ2-3	.
TGTGCCATCAGCGGACAAGGGGTAAGCGAGCAGTACTTC	CAISGQGVSEQYF	.	TRBV10-3	TRBJ2-7	.
TGTGCCAGCAGCCAGTACGGACAGGGGACTAATGAAAAACTGTTTTTT	CASSQYGQGTNEKLFF	TRBD1	TRBV3-1	TRBJ1-4	few
TGTGCCATCCTATTGGGGGATACGCAGTATTTT	CAILLGDTQYF	.	TRBV3-1	TRBJ2-3	.
TGTGCCAGCAGCCTCGCGATGACAGGGGGTCAAGAGACCCAGTACTTC	CASSLAMTGGQETQYF	TRBD1	TRBV5-5	TRBJ2-5	.
TGCAGTGCTAGAGTTACGGGGCCGGTTGCCGAGCAGTACTTC	CSARVTGPVAEQYF	.	TRBV20-1	TRBJ2-7	.
TGTGCCAGCAGTTTTTATGTAGCGGGAAGCTCCTACGAGCAGTACTTC	CASSFYVAGSSYEQYF	TRBD2	TRBV12-3/TRBV12-4	TRBJ2-7	.
TGTGCCAGCAGTGGAACTAGTGTGGGAGAGACCCAGTACTTC	CASSGTSVGETQYF	.	TRBV2	TRBJ2-5	few
TGCAGTGCTAGAGGGGGAACCGAGGGGACCCAGTACTTC	CSARGGTEGTQYF	.	TRBV20-1	TRBJ2-5	few
TGCAGGGCAGGGTACGGCACTGAAGCTTTCTTT	CRAGYGTEAFF	.	TRBV20-1	TRBJ1-1	.
TGCAGTGCTTTGCGGGACCTGAACACTGAAGCTTTCTTT	CSALRDLNTEAFF	.	TRBV20-1	TRBJ1-1	.
TGTGCCAGCAGCCCGACAGATAACTATGGCTACACCTTC	CASSPTDNYGYTF	.	TRBV2	TRBJ1-2	.